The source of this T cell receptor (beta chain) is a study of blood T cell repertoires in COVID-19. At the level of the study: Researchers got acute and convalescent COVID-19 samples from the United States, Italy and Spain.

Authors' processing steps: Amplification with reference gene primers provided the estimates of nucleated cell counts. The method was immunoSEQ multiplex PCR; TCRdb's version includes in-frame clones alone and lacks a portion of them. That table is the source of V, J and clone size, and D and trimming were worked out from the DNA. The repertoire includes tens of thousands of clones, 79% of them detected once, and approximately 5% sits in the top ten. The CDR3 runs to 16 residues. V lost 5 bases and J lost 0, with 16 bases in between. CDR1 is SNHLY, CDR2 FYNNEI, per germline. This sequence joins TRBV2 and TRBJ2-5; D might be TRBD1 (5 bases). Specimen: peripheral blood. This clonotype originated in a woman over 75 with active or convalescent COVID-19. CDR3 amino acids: CASSPAGSSYQETQYF. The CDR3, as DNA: TGTGCCAGCAGTCCAGCAGGGTCTAGTTACCAAGAGACCCAGTACTTC.